Presented here are 13 T cell receptor beta chains from one specimen sequenced in a study of T cells in Graves' hyperthyroidism and ophthalmopathy. Template material for amplifying TCR beta CDR3 regions consisted of RNA transcripts. The HTBI primer set was used in a first-round RT-PCR of the TCR CDR3. TCRdb ran MiXCR on the multiplex PCR reads and lists one entry per CDR3 protein. The repertoire has around 300,000 distinct CDR3 sequences, roughly 19% of them found once; the top ten carry approximately 35%. The sequenced sample consisted of blood. These receptors were collected from a man aged 45-65 years with Graves' ophthalmopathy.

This clonotype has ten or more counts. The chain carries TRBV28 and TRBJ2-7; D is ambiguous. The CDR3 has 15 residues. V dropped 6 bases and J dropped 1 base, with 16 bases sitting between them. Germline CDR1 and CDR2: MDHEN and SYDVKM. The CDR3 spells CASSPPVLRSYEQYF. CDR3 bases: TGTGCCAGCAGCCCCCCAGTGTTGAGGTCCTACGAGCAGTACTTC.

This clonotype showed up just a few times. The genes are TRBV28 and TRBJ2-1, with 12 nucleotides matching TRBD2. Germline V lookup: CDR1 MDHEN, CDR2 SYDVKM. The CDR3 has 15 residues. Trimming cost V 5 bases and J 12 bases; bases outside gene matches: 11. The DNA of the CDR3 is TGTGCCAGCAGTATTACTAGCGGGAGGACTTCGGCGCAGTTCTTC. Its protein is CASSITSGRTSAQFF.

A few counts support this clonotype. This chain connects TRBV27 to TRBJ2-4; maybe TRBD2 (5 bases). The CDR3 contains 15 residues. Trimming removed 2 bases from V and 3 bases from J, with 11 bases in between. In germline, CDR1 is MNHEY, CDR2 SMNVEV (reference sequence). CDR3 sequence (DNA): TGTGCCAGCAGTTTAAGGAGGACCGACAAAAACATTCAGTACTTC. Its translation: CASSLRRTDKNIQYF.

The V gene is TRBV19, the J gene TRBJ2-5; 11 nucleotides line up with TRBD2. After removal of 3 bases from V and 5 bases from J, the junction contained 11 bases not matched to a gene. Germline lookup yields CDR1 LNHDA and CDR2 SQIVND (reference sequence). This CDR3 is 17 amino acids long. Here the CDR3 reads CASSIGPSGRFTETQYF. In DNA form, the CDR3 reads TGTGCCAGTAGTATTGGGCCTAGCGGGAGGTTCACGGAGACCCAGTACTTC. The whole variable domain, filled in from reference TRBV19 and TRBJ2-5, reads DGGITQSPKYLFRKEGQNVTLSCEQNLNHDAMYWYRQDPGQGLRLIYYSQIVNDFQKGDIAEGYSVSREKKESFPLTVTSAQKNPTAFYLCASSIGPSGRFTETQYFGPGTRLLVL.

The V call is TRBV12-3 or TRBV12-4, the J call TRBJ2-7; TRBD1 is a possible D gene (5 bases). V lost 5 bases and J lost 0, with 29 bases in between. The CDR3 has 20 residues. DNA for the CDR3: TGTGCCAGCAGTCCGTCTCTGTTGGGGCTGGCAGGTTCAAGCTCCTACGAGCAGTACTTC. It specifies CASSPSLLGLAGSSSYEQYF.

This clonotype appeared many times. The chain has TRBV30 and TRBJ2-7; TRBD1 might be the D (5 bases). The germline V gene encodes CDR1 GTSNPN and CDR2 SVGIG (reference sequence). V lost 3 bases and J lost 2, with 11 bases in between. This CDR3 region has 13 residues. This chain's CDR3 is CAWSRQGPYEQYF. In nucleotides, the CDR3 is TGTGCCTGGAGCAGGCAGGGCCCCTACGAGCAGTACTTC.

This clonotype was counted ten times or more. CDR3 protein: CASRTGGGYTEAFF. CDR3 sequence (DNA): TGCGCCAGCAGAACAGGGGGAGGGTACACTGAAGCTTTCTTT. The J gene is TRBJ1-1, the V gene TRBV5-1; 8 nucleotides agree with TRBD1. The germline V gene has CDR1 SGHRS and CDR2 YFSETQ. The CDR3 runs 14 residues. Germline trimming cut 5 bases from V and 3 bases from J; bases unmatched to any gene: 6. The whole variable domain, filled in from reference TRBV5-1 and TRBJ1-1, reads KAGVTQTPRYLIKTRGQQVTLSCSPISGHRSVSWYQQTPGQGLQFLFEYFSETQRNKGNFPGRFSGRQFSNSRSEMNVSTLELGDSALYLCASRTGGGYTEAFFGQGTRLTVV.

This clonotype has at least ten counts. This sequence joins TRBV15 and TRBJ2-1; 7 bases fit TRBD2. CDR3 length equals 18 residues. Losses at the gene ends were 0 bases for V and 5 bases for J; bases not matched to a gene: 13. Germline V lookup: CDR1 LNHNV, CDR2 YYDKDF (reference sequence). This CDR3 reads CATSRDPPLAPGDNEQFF. The CDR3 region has the DNA TGTGCCACCAGCAGAGATCCCCCACTAGCGCCTGGGGACAATGAGCAGTTCTTC.

The sample holds many counts of this clonotype. The CDR3 here is CASSLRDRGRSLWGYTF. CDR3 nucleotides: TGTGCCAGCAGTCTTCGGGACAGGGGGCGCAGTTTGTGGGGCTACACCTTC. The gene calls are TRBV28 and TRBJ1-2, with 12 positions matching TRBD1. Germline trimming cut 5 bases from V and 8 bases from J; bases unmatched to any gene: 15. The CDR3 consists of 17 residues. Germline assignment: CDR1 MDHEN and CDR2 SYDVKM.

The chain uses TRBV7-9 and TRBJ2-7; perhaps D is TRBD1 or TRBD2 (5 bases each). CDR3 length: 17 residues. Germline values: CDR1 SEHNR, CDR2 FQNEAQ (reference sequence). Trimming cost V 3 bases and J 2 bases, with 20 bases left between them. The CDR3 loop is CASSFRSGEGPAYEQYF. The CDR3, as DNA: TGTGCCAGCAGCTTCCGATCCGGCGAGGGACCCGCCTACGAGCAGTACTTC.

The J gene is TRBJ2-7, the V gene TRBV30; TRBD1 matches at 8 bases. The CDR3 is 13 amino acids. Looked up from germline, CDR1 is GTSNPN and CDR2 is SVGIG (reference sequence). Germline trimming cut 2 bases from V and 7 bases from J; bases unmatched to any gene: 7. CDR3 nucleotide sequence: TGTGCCTGGAGTCGGACAGGGTTCGGTGAGCAGTACTTC. This encodes CAWSRTGFGEQYF. The whole variable domain, remainder taken from reference TRBV30 and TRBJ2-7, is SQTIHQWPATLVQPVGSPLSLECTVEGTSNPNLYWYRQAAGRGLQLLFYSVGIGQISSEVPQNLSASRPQDRQFILSSKKLLLSDSGFYLCAWSRTGFGEQYFGPGTRLTVT.

This clonotype was seen only a few times. The rearrangement links TRBV20-1 to TRBJ1-2, with TRBD1 matching over 7 bases. Looked up from germline, CDR1 is DFQATT and CDR2 is SNEGSKA (reference sequence). The trim removed 5 bases at V and 2 bases at J, leaving 5 bases unmatched. The CDR3 sequence is 13 residues long. The CDR3 DNA is TGCAGTGCTGCCTGGACAGGAAACTATGGCTACACCTTC. This encodes CSAAWTGNYGYTF.

In its sample, this clonotype was seen a few times. The gene calls are TRBV30 and TRBJ1-2, with D possibly matching TRBD1 (5 bases). The CDR3 length is 15 residues. V was clipped by 3 bases and J by 4 bases, with 18 bases between them. CDR1 GTSNPN and CDR2 SVGIG come from the germline V gene (reference sequence). This CDR3 reads CAWRDPGLKTYGYTF. The DNA of the CDR3 is TGTGCCTGGAGGGACCCGGGACTCAAAACCTATGGCTACACCTTC.